The 29 T cell receptor beta chains presented below share a single source sample, sequenced in a study of blood T cell repertoires in COVID-19. Libraries were prepared by immunoSEQ multiplex PCR; TCRdb keeps only in-frame clonotypes and omits some of them. The sample has fewer than 150,000 clones, 83% seen once. Sequencing was performed on PBMCs or T cells enriched from blood (not recorded which). These receptor sequences come from a man between 25 and 39 years old who had recovered from COVID-19.

This clone was seen a handful of times. This chain connects TRBV10-2 to TRBJ2-5, with 7 nucleotides matching TRBD1. V dropped 6 bases and J dropped 5; count of bases not matched to a gene: 15. The germline V gene has CDR1 WSHSY and CDR2 SAAADI. This CDR3 has 16 amino acids. CDR3 loop: CASRGQQSTYGETQYF. The CDR3 DNA sequence: TGCGCCAGCAGGGGACAGCAGTCCACTTACGGGGAGACCCAGTACTTC.

The rearrangement uses TRBV6-1 and TRBJ1-2; the D gene is possibly TRBD1 (6 bases). There are 12 residues in the CDR3. The germline V gene has CDR1 MNHNS and CDR2 SASEGT. V dropped 3 bases and J dropped 5 bases, with 7 bases sitting between them. Here the CDR3 reads CASSDRGYGYTF. CDR3 in DNA: TGTGCCAGCAGTGACAGGGGTTATGGCTACACCTTC.

This chain uses TRBV7-3 with TRBJ2-7; D is unclear. This CDR3 region has 13 residues. Germline CDR1 SGHTA, CDR2 FQGTGA. V shed 1 base and J shed 5 bases, with 9 bases lying between them. DNA for the CDR3: TGTGCCAGCAGCTTAAGGCCACTACACGAGCAGTACTTC. Protein sequence: CASSLRPLHEQYF.

CDR3: CSVHGGGRETQYF. CDR3 sequence (DNA): TGCAGCGTCCATGGGGGGGGCCGGGAGACCCAGTACTTC. The rearrangement uses TRBV29-1 and TRBJ2-5, with D perhaps matching TRBD2 (7 bases). The CDR3 contains 13 residues. Per germline, CDR1 SQVTM and CDR2 ANQGSEA. V lost 6 bases to trimming and J lost 5 bases, with 16 bases between them.

This rearrangement joins TRBV2 to TRBJ2-5; 7 positions agree with TRBD1. The CDR3 runs 15 residues. Germline loops: CDR1 SNHLY, CDR2 FYNNEI. The junction had 7 bases not matched to a gene; V was cut back by 4 bases and J by 2 bases. In DNA form, the CDR3 reads TGTGCCAGCAGTGCCTCGACAGGGCGGCAAGAGACCCAGTACTTC. This encodes CASSASTGRQETQYF.

The rearrangement uses TRBV2 and TRBJ1-1, with TRBD1 matching over 8 bases. Germline V gene sequence: CDR1 SNHLY, CDR2 FYNNEI. This CDR3 has 14 residues. The J segment lost 1 base and the V segment lost 8 bases, leaving 6 bases of the junction unmatched. CDR3 nucleotides: TGTGCCAGCGTCAGGACAGGGAAGAACACTGAAGCTTTCTTT. Protein product: CASVRTGKNTEAFF.

A few counts support this clone. The CDR3: CASSWGGGPNYGYTF. The CDR3 region has the DNA TGTGCCAGCAGTTGGGGCGGGGGCCCTAACTATGGCTACACCTTC. V gene TRBV2 combines with J gene TRBJ1-2; D may be TRBD1 (6 bases). Germline V gene data show CDR1 as SNHLY and CDR2 as FYNNEI. CDR3 length: 15 amino acids. Trimming removed 5 bases at V and 0 bases at J, with 13 bases between.

As concerns this clone: This CDR3 is also generated by other DNA sequences in the sample. The chain joins TRBV6-4 to TRBJ2-3, with D possibly TRBD2 on 6 matching bases. Germline values: CDR1 MRHNA, CDR2 SNTAGT. The CDR3 runs to 15 residues. Trimming left V 0 bases short and J 1 base short, with 8 bases between. CDR3 nucleotides: TGTGCCAGCAGTGACTCCCGCGGGGGCACAGATACGCAGTATTTT. It is translated as CASSDSRGGTDTQYF.

The V and J genes are TRBV27 and TRBJ2-7, with a tentative D call TRBD1 (6 bases). CDR1 is MNHEY, CDR2 SMNVEV, per germline (reference sequence). There are 14 residues in the CDR3. V lost 5 bases to trimming and J lost 3 bases, with 14 bases between them. For the CDR3, the DNA is TGTGCCAGCAGTCCCCACAGGGAAGGCTACGAGCAGTACTTC. Translated: CASSPHREGYEQYF.

The chain carries TRBV28 and TRBJ1-2, with a weak D call TRBD1 (6 bases). V was clipped by 7 bases and J by 2 bases, with 14 bases between them. The germline CDR1 and CDR2 sequences are MDHEN and SYDVKM. The CDR3 loop spans 14 amino acids. CDR3 bases: TGTGCCAGCAAAGAGGGGGGGGGAAACTATGGCTACACCTTC. It yields the protein CASKEGGGNYGYTF.

The V and J genes are TRBV12-5 and TRBJ2-5; 8 bases agree with TRBD2. The CDR3 loop spans 14 amino acids. V was pared by 4 bases and J by 4 bases, with 5 bases of the junction left unmatched. The germline gives CDR1 LGHNT, CDR2 FRNRAP. CDR3 region: CASGSAAGGETQYF. The CDR3 coding sequence is TGTGCTAGTGGTTCGGCGGCGGGAGGAGAGACCCAGTACTTC.

The J gene is TRBJ2-1, the V gene TRBV7-2; a possible D gene is TRBD2 (6 bases). Germline loops: CDR1 SGHTA, CDR2 FQGNSA. V lost 5 bases, J lost 15 bases, and 14 bases lay in between. The CDR3 is 11 amino acids. The CDR3 loop is CASSLGTSLFF. The CDR3 DNA is TGTGCCAGCAGCCTAGGGACTTCGCTGTTCTTC.

The chain recombines TRBV3-1 (or the pseudogene TRBV3-2) with TRBJ1-5, with D maybe TRBD1 (6 bases). Germline CDR1 and CDR2: LGHDT and YNNKEL (reference sequence). The CDR3 extends over 14 amino acids. V was clipped by 6 bases and J by 7 bases, with 16 bases between them. The CDR3, as DNA: TGTGCCAGCAGGCTCCGGGACATCGAACAGCCCCAGCATTTT. It yields the protein CASRLRDIEQPQHF.

This chain joins TRBV2 and TRBJ1-5; TRBD1 matches at 9 bases. The CDR3 is 15 amino acids. In germline, CDR1 is SNHLY, CDR2 FYNNEI. V dropped 6 bases and J dropped 0; count of bases not matched to a gene: 3. As DNA, the CDR3 is TGTGCCAGCAGGGGGACAGGGAGTAGCAATCAGCCCCAGCATTTT. This sequence encodes CASRGTGSSNQPQHF.

The chain employs TRBV4-1 and TRBJ1-4; 8 positions agree with TRBD1. V was clipped by 4 bases and J by 1 base; unmatched bases: 2. Germline values: CDR1 MGHRA, CDR2 YSYEKL. This CDR3 spans 15 amino acids. The CDR3 loop reads CASSPTGETNEKLFF. The CDR3 DNA is TGCGCCAGCAGCCCGACAGGGGAAACTAATGAAAAACTGTTTTTT.

The CDR3 is CAWSETVNTEAFF. The CDR3 DNA sequence: TGTGCCTGGAGCGAGACAGTGAACACTGAAGCTTTCTTT. The chain employs TRBV30 and TRBJ1-1, with D possibly matching TRBD1 (5 bases). The V and J ends lost 3 bases and 0 bases respectively, with 8 bases between them. The germline CDR1 and CDR2 sequences are GTSNPN and SVGIG (reference sequence). There are 13 residues in the CDR3.

The rearrangement links TRBV3-1 (or the pseudogene TRBV3-2) to TRBJ2-1; 8 positions agree with TRBD2. Germline V gives CDR1 LGHDT, CDR2 YNNKEL (reference sequence). V dropped 3 bases and J dropped 8; count of bases not matched to a gene: 15. There are 17 residues in the CDR3. CDR3 protein: CASSQGTSSWGYDEQFF. In DNA, the CDR3 is TGTGCCAGCAGCCAGGGGACTAGTAGCTGGGGGTACGATGAGCAGTTCTTC.

This clone was observed a handful of times. The chain uses TRBV4-2 and TRBJ2-2, with D uncertain. The CDR3 has 13 residues. Germline assignment: CDR1 LGHNA and CDR2 YNFKEQ. Deletions cut 0 bases from V and 5 bases from J, with 4 bases between. The CDR3 region is CASSQDATGELFF. CDR3 coding DNA: TGTGCCAGCAGCCAAGATGCGACCGGGGAGCTGTTTTTT.

V and J are TRBV5-6 and TRBJ2-2; no clear D gene. The CDR3 extends over 13 amino acids. Germline V gene sequence: CDR1 SGHDT, CDR2 YYEEEE. Trimming cost V 0 bases and J 4 bases, with 4 bases left between them. DNA for the CDR3: TGTGCCAGCAGCTTGGCTGTCACCGGGGAGCTGTTTTTT. The encoded protein is CASSLAVTGELFF.

This chain connects TRBV15 to TRBJ2-5; D is perhaps TRBD1 (6 bases). Between the trimmed V and J ends, which lost 0 bases and 1 base, there was a span of 12 bases. The length of the CDR3 is 16 residues. Germline lookup yields CDR1 LNHNV and CDR2 YYDKDF (reference sequence). CDR3 sequence: CATSRDVARGQETQYF. The CDR3 nucleotides are TGTGCCACCAGCAGAGATGTAGCCAGGGGCCAAGAGACCCAGTACTTC.

This chain uses TRBV3-1 (or the pseudogene TRBV3-2) with TRBJ2-2; maybe TRBD2 (6 bases). This CDR3 is 15 amino acids long. V lost 0 bases and J lost 4, with 9 bases in between. Germline lookup yields CDR1 LGHDT and CDR2 YNNKEL (reference sequence). The CDR3 here is CASSQEGGGTGELFF. CDR3 nucleotides: TGTGCCAGCAGCCAAGAGGGGGGAGGCACCGGGGAGCTGTTTTTT.

This chain links TRBV14 with TRBJ1-6; D is perhaps TRBD1 (5 bases). Trimming left V 3 bases short and J 9 bases short, with 15 bases between. The CDR3 runs to 15 residues. CDR1 SGHDN and CDR2 FVKESK come from the germline V gene. Here the CDR3 reads CASSQVGGGVSPLHF. CDR3 nucleotides: TGTGCCAGCAGCCAGGTTGGTGGGGGGGTTTCACCCCTCCACTTT.

The chain recombines TRBV4-2 with TRBJ2-3; the match to TRBD1 covers 9 bases. Germline assignment: CDR1 LGHNA and CDR2 YNFKEQ. V was clipped by 0 bases and J by 5 bases; unmatched bases: 6. The CDR3 loop spans 16 amino acids. The chain's CDR3 is CASSQETGQGGDTQYF. CDR3 in DNA: TGTGCCAGCAGCCAAGAAACGGGACAGGGCGGAGATACGCAGTATTTT.

The chain carries TRBV11-2 and TRBJ2-3, with 11 positions matching TRBD2. This CDR3 contains 16 residues. Looked up from germline, CDR1 is SGHAT and CDR2 is FQNNGV. Trimming at V came to 5 bases and at J to 0 bases, leaving 4 bases not matched to a gene. The CDR3 is CASSARLAGSTDTQYF. CDR3 DNA: TGTGCCAGCAGCGCCCGACTAGCGGGGAGCACAGATACGCAGTATTTT.

V and J are TRBV19 and TRBJ2-2; D may be TRBD2 (5 bases). Germline V gene lookup returns CDR1 LNHDA and CDR2 SQIVND (reference sequence). V was clipped by 3 bases and J by 5 bases, with 7 bases between them. The CDR3 is made up of 13 amino acids. The CDR3 protein is CASSIGGTGELFF. The CDR3 DNA is TGTGCCAGTAGTATCGGCGGGACCGGGGAGCTGTTTTTT.

The chain has TRBV5-1 and TRBJ1-6; 7 bases line up with TRBD1. CDR3 size: 14 residues. Germline values: CDR1 SGHRS, CDR2 YFSETQ. With 4 bases clipped from V and 10 bases from J, the junction kept 8 bases outside the gene matches. As DNA, the CDR3 is TGCGCCAGCAGCCCAGACAGGGAACGATCACCCCTCCACTTT. Protein: CASSPDRERSPLHF. Using reference TRBV5-1 and TRBJ1-6 for the parts outside the CDR3, the full variable domain is KAGVTQTPRYLIKTRGQQVTLSCSPISGHRSVSWYQQTPGQGLQFLFEYFSETQRNKGNFPGRFSGRQFSNSRSEMNVSTLELGDSALYLCASSPDRERSPLHFGNGTRLTVT.

V usage is TRBV3-1 (or the pseudogene TRBV3-2) and J usage is TRBJ1-5; D remains ambiguous. Germline V gene lookup returns CDR1 LGHDT and CDR2 YNNKEL (reference sequence). The CDR3 is 13 residues long. V lost 0 bases and J 9 bases, leaving 9 bases between the germline ends. The CDR3 DNA sequence: TGTGCCAGCAGCCAAGATCGGGTAGGGCCCCAGCATTTT. Its translation: CASSQDRVGPQHF.

The chain carries TRBV18 and TRBJ2-1; D ambiguous. The CDR3 is made up of 14 amino acids. Germline CDR1 KGHSH, CDR2 LQKENI. With 0 bases removed from V and 8 bases from J, the gap between germline ends came to 11 bases. Written as DNA, the CDR3 is TGTGCCAGCTCACCACCGGCCCAATGGCATGAGCAGTTCTTC. It translates to CASSPPAQWHEQFF.

This chain uses TRBV6-5 with TRBJ1-1; 9 bases are a match to TRBD1. Germline CDR1 MNHEY, CDR2 SVGAGI. Losses at the gene ends were 8 bases for V and 5 bases for J; bases not matched to a gene: 12. This CDR3 region has 15 residues. Here the CDR3 reads CASGTGGAGETEAFF. The CDR3 coding sequence is TGTGCCAGCGGAACAGGGGGCGCGGGGGAGACTGAAGCTTTCTTT.